This T cell receptor (beta chain) was captured by sequencing in a study of blood T cell repertoires in COVID-19. Study-level background: The cDNA or gDNA used as material had been derived from T cells, B-cell-depleted T cells, or PBMCs.

CDR1 and CDR2 (germline): LGHNA, YSLEER. The length of the CDR3 is 15 residues. V lost 0 bases, J lost 6 bases, and 12 bases lay in between. Authors' data handling: Estimation of nucleated cell counts was performed using reference gene primer amplification. The protocol was immunoSEQ multiplex PCR, while the TCRdb copy is restricted to in-frame clones and leaves out a portion. The V and J calls and the clone size are those of that table, but D and trimming were determined from the DNA. The data hold over 55,000 clones, with about 90% observed a single time. Sequenced: peripheral blood. V is TRBV4-3 and J is TRBJ2-1, with D unresolved. The TCR was taken from a man aged 50 or older with active COVID-19. The CDR3 DNA reads as TGCGCCAGCAGCCAAGATCAATTAGCAACCAATGAGCAGTTCTTC. Translation gives CASSQDQLATNEQFF.